This T cell receptor (beta chain) derives from a study of blood T cell repertoires in COVID-19. This CDR3 contains 11 residues. The germline V gene has CDR1 LGHNT and CDR2 FRNRAP. The V gene lost 3 bases and the J gene lost 8 bases, with 7 bases spanning the gap. Original processing methods: Estimates of nucleated cell counts were drawn from the amplification of reference gene primers. Clones were read by immunoSEQ multiplex PCR, and TCRdb kept only the in-frame ones, dropping some. V, J and clone size were drawn from that table, and D and trimming were deduced from the DNA. Altogether around 300,000 clones are present, around nine tenths being singletons, with the ten largest covering about 5%. Those enrolled, adults aged roughly 18 to 95 years, came from about two dozen US areas. Participants' own reports of clinical history determined their cohort assignment. Among Cohort 3 donors, those recovered had two negative PCRs, clearance, or symptom resolution.

The V and J genes are TRBV12-5 and TRBJ1-1, with D possibly being TRBD1 (5 bases). The TCR was taken from a man aged 30 to 39 who had recovered from COVID-19. Sequenced: PBMCs or T cells enriched from blood (not recorded which). The DNA for the CDR3 is TGTGCTAGTGGTTTCGGGGGGGAAGCTTTCTTT. This encodes CASGFGGEAFF.